This T cell receptor (beta chain) was identified in a study of blood T cell repertoires in COVID-19. Study-level background: Specimens from acute and convalescent COVID-19 originated in the United States, Italy and Spain.

TCRdb's copy holds only in-frame clones and misses some; the assay was immunoSEQ multiplex PCR. The sample contains 250,000 or so clones, approximately 91% of which appear only once. The sample comprised peripheral blood. The receptor was derived from a woman aged 60-70 years with acute or convalescent COVID-19.

The chain's CDR3 is CASYDRGNTEAFF. In nucleotides, the CDR3 is TGTGCCAGTTACGACAGGGGGAACACTGAAGCTTTCTTT. The chain couples TRBV19 to TRBJ1-1; 8 nucleotides line up with TRBD1. Trimming cost V 8 bases and J 1 base; bases outside gene matches: 3. This CDR3 is 13 amino acids long. Germline-derived CDR1 and CDR2 are LNHDA and SQIVND (reference sequence).